Listed below are T cell receptor beta chains from one sample, sequenced in a study of blood T cells in healthy people across ages. TCRdb recomputed calls from the 5' RACE reads with MiXCR, one row per CDR3 protein. The sample yields approximately 360,000 distinct CDR3 sequences, about 49% seen once. The source material was blood. The receptor source for this set is a man aged 55-75 years in good health. Each CDR3 is given with its conserved first and last residue. D genes are given only for firm matches. Some rows mark clone size as missing; the rest say once, few, many or name a class of expanded clone.

>-|TRBV12-5|-|TRBJ2-1
CASGLGAGNNEQFF
TGTGCTAGTGGCCTGGGCGCCGGGAACAATGAGCAGTTCTTC
>-|TRBV4-1|TRBD2|TRBJ2-1
CASSPGSGMYNEQFF
TGCGCCAGCAGTCCGGGTAGCGGGATGTACAATGAGCAGTTCTTC
>few|TRBV20-1|TRBD2|TRBJ2-1
CSAESTSGSSNEQFF
TGCAGTGCTGAATCGACTAGCGGGAGTTCGAATGAGCAGTTCTTC
>-|TRBV3-1|-|TRBJ1-2
CASSQGTGNNYGYTF
TGTGCCAGCAGCCAAGGCACGGGAAATAACTATGGCTACACCTTC
>-|TRBV20-1|TRBD2|TRBJ2-1
CSAREDLAGGRGEQFF
TGCAGTGCTAGAGAGGATCTAGCGGGGGGGCGCGGTGAGCAGTTCTTC
>once|TRBV6-5|TRBD1|TRBJ2-7
CANRRYSTGWVDEQYF
TGTGCCAACAGACGATACTCGACAGGGTGGGTGGACGAGCAGTACTTC
>-|TRBV7-2|-|TRBJ2-1
CASSYLEEQFF
TGTGCCAGCAGCTATCTAGAGGAGCAGTTCTTC
>-|TRBV29-1|TRBD1|TRBJ2-7
CSVEGQGVSYEQYF
TGCAGCGTTGAGGGACAGGGGGTTTCCTACGAGCAGTACTTC
>-|TRBV7-9|TRBD2|TRBJ2-7
CASSARTSGISSYEQYF
TGTGCCAGCAGCGCGCGGACTAGCGGGATTAGCTCCTACGAGCAGTACTTC
>-|TRBV20-1|-|TRBJ1-2
CSASRDGYTF
TGCAGTGCTAGTCGTGATGGCTACACCTTC
>many|TRBV7-6|TRBD2|TRBJ2-5
CASSLAPSGGQETQYF
TGTGCCAGCAGCTTAGCGCCTAGCGGGGGCCAAGAGACCCAGTACTTC
>once|TRBV3-1|TRBD2|TRBJ2-7
CASSPGGAEQYF
TGTGCCAGCAGCCCGGGAGGAGCCGAGCAGTACTTC
>-|TRBV7-9|-|TRBJ2-3
CASSLERATDTQYF
TGTGCCAGCAGCTTAGAAAGGGCAACAGATACGCAGTATTTT
>-|TRBV7-6|-|TRBJ2-7
CASSLNRASYEQYF
TGTGCCAGCAGCTTGAACAGGGCCTCCTACGAGCAGTACTTC
>-|TRBV7-9|-|TRBJ2-1
CASSSRREVDEQFF
TGTGCCAGCAGCTCCAGGCGGGAAGTGGATGAGCAGTTCTTC
>few|TRBV10-3|TRBD1|TRBJ1-1
CAIRDRRTEAFF
TGTGCCATCAGGGACAGGAGGACTGAAGCTTTCTTT
>-|TRBV5-1|-|TRBJ2-5
CASSWRAGGETQYF
TGCGCCAGCAGCTGGCGAGCCGGGGGAGAGACCCAGTACTTC